The 26 T cell receptor beta chains below were found in one sample sequenced in a study of T cells in Graves' hyperthyroidism and ophthalmopathy. Amplification targeted TCR beta CDR3 regions from RNA transcripts. The study used the HTBI primer set for a first-round RT-PCR of the TCR CDR3. TCRdb called the multiplex PCR reads again in MiXCR, with one record for every CDR3 protein. The data hold 500,000 to 650,000 distinct CDR3 sequences, with 14% observed a single time. The sample comprised blood. The receptors stem from a woman in her 40s with Graves' hyperthyroidism.

This chain links TRBV20-1 with TRBJ1-2; D is unresolved. V lost 2 bases to trimming and J lost 8 bases, with 9 bases between them. Germline V gene lookup returns CDR1 DFQATT and CDR2 SNEGSKA (reference sequence). The CDR3 extends over 11 amino acids. CDR3 sequence reads: CSARILEGYTF. The CDR3 DNA is TGCAGTGCTAGAATCCTTGAGGGCTACACCTTC.

In its sample, this clonotype was seen a few times. V is TRBV20-1 and J is TRBJ2-1; D remains unclear. V lost 6 bases to trimming and J lost 0 bases, with 9 bases between them. CDR1 is DFQATT, CDR2 SNEGSKA, per germline (reference sequence). The CDR3 has 13 residues. The CDR3 bases are TGCAGTGCAGGACCTAACTCCTACAATGAGCAGTTCTTC. It is translated as CSAGPNSYNEQFF.

The chain uses TRBV2 and TRBJ2-7, with 9 bases that match TRBD1. V shed 6 bases, J shed 5 bases, and the junction held 14 bases outside the gene matches. Germline CDR1 reads SNHLY; CDR2 reads FYNNEI. The CDR3 runs to 16 residues. The CDR3 DNA follows: TGTGCCAGCAGGACAGAACCCGGGACAGGGATAAACGAGCAGTACTTC. This sequence encodes CASRTEPGTGINEQYF.

Concerning this clonotype itself: A much larger clone differs from this one at a single base, so this may be a read error. DNA of the CDR3: TGCAGCGTTGTAACAGGGAACACTGAAACTTTCTTT. This sequence encodes CSVVTGNTETFF. V usage is TRBV29-1 and J usage is TRBJ1-1; the D gene is possibly TRBD1 (6 bases). CDR1 is SQVTM, CDR2 ANQGSEA, per germline. The CDR3 totals 12 residues.

In its sample, this clonotype was seen many times. The rearrangement joins TRBV28 to TRBJ1-4, with no clear D. CDR3 length equals 12 residues. The germline V and J ends were trimmed by 7 bases and 8 bases, with 11 bases remaining between them. CDR1 and CDR2 from the germline V gene are MDHEN and SYDVKM. In DNA, the CDR3 is TGTGCCAGCACGGGAGATTGGGAAAAACTGTTTTTT. This encodes CASTGDWEKLFF.

The sample holds many counts of this clonotype. V and J are TRBV28 and TRBJ2-3; the D is unclear. Germline-derived CDR1 and CDR2 are MDHEN and SYDVKM. The ends were cut back, 8 bases at V and 5 bases at J, with 8 bases in the middle. This CDR3 is built from 11 residues. The CDR3 DNA sequence: TGTGCCAGCCAGATCCTAGATACGCAGTATTTT. It is translated as CASQILDTQYF. The full variable domain, with the rest looked up from reference TRBV28 and TRBJ2-3, is DVKVTQSSRYLVKRTGEKVFLECVQDMDHENMFWYRQDPGLGLRLIYFSYDVKMKEKGDIPEGYSVSREKKERFSLILESASTNQTSMYLCASQILDTQYFGPGTRLTVL.

This clonotype was seen many times. For the CDR3, the DNA is TGTGCCAGCAGTTTCGTGTACTGGGACAGGGGACGCGGGGAGCTGTTTTTT. Protein sequence: CASSFVYWDRGRGELFF. V and J are TRBV28 and TRBJ2-2, with 10 bases aligning to TRBD1. V gave up 3 bases and J gave up 7 bases; unmatched junction bases: 11. Germline V lookup: CDR1 MDHEN, CDR2 SYDVKM. There are 17 residues in the CDR3. Full variable domain (missing parts from reference TRBV28 and TRBJ2-2): DVKVTQSSRYLVKRTGEKVFLECVQDMDHENMFWYRQDPGLGLRLIYFSYDVKMKEKGDIPEGYSVSREKKERFSLILESASTNQTSMYLCASSFVYWDRGRGELFFGEGSRLTVL.

The chain links TRBV19 to TRBJ2-5, with D perhaps being TRBD1 or TRBD2 (5 bases each). Germline CDR1 reads LNHDA; CDR2 reads SQIVND (reference sequence). Trimming stripped 8 bases from V and 4 bases from J, with 11 bases between. The CDR3 length is 12 residues. The CDR3 spells CASGGLRETQYF. The CDR3 nucleotides read TGTGCCAGTGGGGGTCTCCGAGAGACCCAGTACTTC. The full variable domain, with the rest looked up from reference TRBV19 and TRBJ2-5, is DGGITQSPKYLFRKEGQNVTLSCEQNLNHDAMYWYRQDPGQGLRLIYYSQIVNDFQKGDIAEGYSVSREKKESFPLTVTSAQKNPTAFYLCASGGLRETQYFGPGTRLLVL.

This clonotype appeared a few times. The V gene is TRBV3-1, the J gene TRBJ2-3; a weak D match, TRBD1 (5 bases). Trimming cost V 0 bases and J 8 bases, with 9 bases left between them. Germline CDR1 reads LGHDT; CDR2 reads YNNKEL (reference sequence). CDR3 size: 13 residues. This CDR3 reads CASSQDRQGTQYF. The CDR3 DNA sequence: TGTGCCAGCAGCCAAGATAGGCAGGGTACGCAGTATTTT.

The chain recombines TRBV5-1 with TRBJ2-1; 7 bases match TRBD2. Losses at the gene ends were 2 bases for V and 7 bases for J; bases not matched to a gene: 15. The germline V gene has CDR1 SGHRS and CDR2 YFSETQ. CDR3 length: 17 residues. The CDR3 is CASSFMAGDPGSNEQFF. In nucleotides, the CDR3 is TGCGCCAGCAGCTTTATGGCGGGAGACCCGGGGTCTAATGAGCAGTTCTTC.

Details on this clonotype: Being one base from a much bigger clone, this may be a read error. This sequence joins TRBV7-9 and TRBJ2-1; 11 nucleotides agree with TRBD1. The tail of the sequence fits TRBJ2-7 better, so the J call may be wrong. The germline V gene encodes CDR1 SEHNR and CDR2 FQNEAQ (reference sequence). There are 17 residues in the CDR3. CDR3 protein: CASSLDRTGGEDNEQYF. The CDR3 DNA follows: TGTGCCAGCAGCTTAGACAGGACAGGGGGCGAAGACAATGAGCAGTACTTC.

J is TRBJ2-7 and V is TRBV6-2 or TRBV6-3, with a weak D call TRBD2 (5 bases). The CDR3 has 12 residues. V was shortened by 7 bases and J by 5 bases, with 12 bases between the two germline ends. CDR1 and CDR2 (germline): MNHEY, SVGEGT. The CDR3 region has the DNA TGTGCCAGCACTATGGTCGGGGACGAGCAGTACTTC. This codes for CASTMVGDEQYF.

The rearrangement uses TRBV28 and TRBJ2-3, with TRBD2 identical over 8 bases. The CDR3 consists of 17 residues. Trimming at V came to 6 bases and at J to 2 bases, leaving 13 bases not matched to a gene. Looked up from germline, CDR1 is MDHEN and CDR2 is SYDVKM. The CDR3: CASRPGGLAGPTDTQYF. The CDR3 DNA sequence: TGTGCCAGCAGGCCCGGAGGTCTAGCGGGTCCCACAGATACGCAGTATTTT.

The genes are TRBV18 and TRBJ2-1, with a possible D match to TRBD2 (5 bases). This CDR3 comprises 13 residues. Trimming took off 3 bases at V and 11 bases at J, with 14 bases between the two ends. Germline CDR1 KGHSH, CDR2 LQKENI. This CDR3 is CASSPGDQLQQFF. In nucleotides, the CDR3 is TGTGCCAGCTCACCGGGAGACCAGCTCCAGCAGTTCTTC.

The genes are TRBV2 and TRBJ2-1; unclear D gene. CDR3 size: 14 residues. Germline CDR1 and CDR2: SNHLY and FYNNEI. Trimming took off 4 bases at V and 5 bases at J, with 12 bases between the two ends. CDR3 nucleotides: TGTGCCAGCAGTGTTGGGGAAGCTAACAATGAGCAGTTCTTC. It specifies CASSVGEANNEQFF.

This clonotype was detected ten times or more. J is TRBJ2-1 and V is TRBV11-2, with D possibly matching TRBD2 (6 bases). The V and J ends lost 5 bases and 7 bases respectively, with 18 bases between them. CDR1 and CDR2 from the germline V gene are SGHAT and FQNNGV. There are 15 residues in the CDR3. CDR3 sequence (DNA): TGTGCCAGCAGCCCCGGGGGTAGGGGTCTGAATGAGCAGTTCTTC. Translating gives CASSPGGRGLNEQFF.

This rearrangement joins TRBV14 to TRBJ1-6; tentatively, D is TRBD1 (5 bases). The germline gives CDR1 SGHDN, CDR2 FVKESK. The CDR3 is 14 amino acids. Trimming shortened V by 7 bases and J by 6 bases, and 13 bases separated the two germline ends. This chain's CDR3 is CASTYGGGNSPLHF. DNA for the CDR3: TGTGCCAGCACCTATGGGGGGGGTAATTCACCCCTCCACTTT.

With respect to this clonotype: A junction boundary mismatches the germline segment, possibly from a read error. The chain couples TRBV2 to TRBJ1-5, with TRBD1 matching 7 bases. Looked up from germline, CDR1 is SNHLY and CDR2 is FYNNEI. The CDR3 has 15 amino acids. CDR3 region: CASREATGVNQPQHF. The DNA for the CDR3 is TGTGCCAGCAGGGAAGCTACAGGGGTCAATCAGCCCCAGCATTTT.

Ten or more counts support this clonotype. The chain links TRBV6-1 to TRBJ2-1; TRBD2 is a possible D gene (6 bases). Germline loops: CDR1 MNHNS, CDR2 SASEGT. This CDR3 is built from 12 residues. V was shortened by 8 bases and J by 3 bases, with 8 bases between the two germline ends. The CDR3, as DNA: TGTGCCAGCGGCGGGAACTACAATGAGCAGTTCTTC. This translates into CASGGNYNEQFF.

The sample holds many counts of this clonotype. The J gene is TRBJ1-1, the V gene TRBV11-2, with TRBD1 identical over 12 bases. The J segment lost 11 bases and the V segment lost 4 bases, leaving 5 bases of the junction unmatched. The germline gives CDR1 SGHAT, CDR2 FQNNGV. This CDR3 is 13 amino acids long. The CDR3 coding sequence is TGTGCCAGCAGCTGGGACAGGGGGCAATTGGCTTTCTTT. This encodes CASSWDRGQLAFF.

This clonotype was observed at least ten times. The chain combines TRBV12-3 or TRBV12-4 with TRBJ2-1; D possibly corresponds to TRBD2 (5 bases). The ends were cut back, 1 base at V and 8 bases at J, with 18 bases in the middle. The CDR3 contains 16 residues. CDR3 sequence (DNA): TGTGCCAGCAGTTTAGTGGGGTTGGGGTCCGGGGATGAGCAGTTCTTC. Encoded protein: CASSLVGLGSGDEQFF.

This clonotype was detected ten times or more. This chain uses TRBV2 with TRBJ2-5, with 8 bases matching TRBD2. The CDR3 extends over 16 amino acids. With 4 bases clipped from V and 3 bases from J, the junction kept 10 bases outside the gene matches. Germline V gene sequence: CDR1 SNHLY, CDR2 FYNNEI. Written as DNA, the CDR3 is TGTGCCAGCAGTGCTGGTTGGGCGGGAGGCGAAGAGACCCAGTACTTC. It encodes CASSAGWAGGEETQYF.

DNA for the CDR3: TGTGCCAGCAGCATGATGGGGTCACCCCTCCACTTT. Its translation is CASSMMGSPLHF. V is TRBV7-9 and J is TRBJ1-6; D uncertain. Germline V gene data show CDR1 as SEHNR and CDR2 as FQNEAQ (reference sequence). This CDR3 comprises 12 residues. V was shortened by 5 bases and J by 10 bases, with 9 bases between the two germline ends.

In this sample, this clonotype turned up many times. The chain links TRBV6-1 to TRBJ1-1, with D perhaps TRBD1 (5 bases). Deletions cut 2 bases from V and 6 bases from J, with 13 bases between. The V gene's germline CDR1 is MNHNS and CDR2 SASEGT. CDR3 length equals 14 residues. CDR3 residues: CASSEIEGVAEAFF. The DNA for the CDR3 is TGTGCCAGCAGTGAAATAGAAGGGGTCGCTGAAGCTTTCTTT.

This rearrangement joins TRBV9 to TRBJ2-6, with D uncertain. The germline V gene encodes CDR1 SGDLS and CDR2 YYNGEE. The CDR3 extends over 14 amino acids. V was cut by 0 bases and J by 4 bases, with 5 bases left in between. The CDR3 DNA sequence: TGTGCCAGCAGCGTAGTTTCCGGGGCCAACGTCCTGACTTTC. Translated: CASSVVSGANVLTF.

The chain has TRBV5-4 and TRBJ2-5, with 7 positions matching TRBD2. This CDR3 comprises 15 residues. CDR1 and CDR2 from the germline V gene are SGHNT and YYREEE (reference sequence). J was trimmed by 3 bases and V by 0 bases; bases with no gene match: 5. The CDR3 here is CASSLAPTSEETQYF. In DNA form, the CDR3 reads TGTGCCAGCAGCTTGGCTCCTACTAGCGAAGAGACCCAGTACTTC.